This T cell receptor (beta chain) was observed in a study of T-cell reconstitution after alpha-beta-depleted transplantation in children. To note about this clonotype: Its antigen is unidentified.

Study findings and constraints: Surviving recipient cells, namely T cells and thymic progenitors, were the source of high day-60 TCRbeta diversity in some patients. Approximately two months post-transplant, alpha-beta T cells reportedly originated from several hundred expanded graft clones. T-cell numbers and diversity, one year after transplant, stemmed largely from T cells that were newly produced.

With 3 bases removed from V and 2 bases from J, the gap between germline ends came to 11 bases. The CDR3 runs to 15 residues. The library targeted TCRbeta and was prepared with unique molecular identifiers. TCRdb analysed the PCR reads with MiXCR anew, one entry per CDR3 protein. This repertoire shows 550,000 to 600,000 distinct CDR3 sequences, more than 20% found once; its top ten account for roughly 14%. The specimen was PBMCs, mostly from graft donor cells, collected 360 days after TCRalphabeta/CD19-depleted stem cell transplant. The sequence was collected from a boy less than two years old who had a stem cell transplant for acute myeloid leukemia, so the T cells may come from the graft donor. The chain recombines TRBV12-3 or TRBV12-4 with TRBJ1-3; possible D gene TRBD1, 6 bases. CDR3 region: CASSFWDKAGNTIYF. In DNA form, the CDR3 reads TGTGCCAGCAGTTTCTGGGACAAAGCTGGAAACACCATATATTTT.